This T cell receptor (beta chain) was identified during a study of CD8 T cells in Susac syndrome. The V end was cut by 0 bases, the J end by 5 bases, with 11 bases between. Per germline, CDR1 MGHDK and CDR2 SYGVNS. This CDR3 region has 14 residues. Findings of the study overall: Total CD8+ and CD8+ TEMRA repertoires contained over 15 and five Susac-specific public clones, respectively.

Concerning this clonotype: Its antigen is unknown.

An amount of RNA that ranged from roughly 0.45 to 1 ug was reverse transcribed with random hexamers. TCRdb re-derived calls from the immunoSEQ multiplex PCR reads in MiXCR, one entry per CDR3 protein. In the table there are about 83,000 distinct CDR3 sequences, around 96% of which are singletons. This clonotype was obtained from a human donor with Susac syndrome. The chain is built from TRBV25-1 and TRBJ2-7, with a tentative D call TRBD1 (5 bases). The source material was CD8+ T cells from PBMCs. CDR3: CASSEYGRENEQYF. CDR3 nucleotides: TGTGCCAGCAGTGAATACGGCAGGGAAAACGAGCAGTACTTC.